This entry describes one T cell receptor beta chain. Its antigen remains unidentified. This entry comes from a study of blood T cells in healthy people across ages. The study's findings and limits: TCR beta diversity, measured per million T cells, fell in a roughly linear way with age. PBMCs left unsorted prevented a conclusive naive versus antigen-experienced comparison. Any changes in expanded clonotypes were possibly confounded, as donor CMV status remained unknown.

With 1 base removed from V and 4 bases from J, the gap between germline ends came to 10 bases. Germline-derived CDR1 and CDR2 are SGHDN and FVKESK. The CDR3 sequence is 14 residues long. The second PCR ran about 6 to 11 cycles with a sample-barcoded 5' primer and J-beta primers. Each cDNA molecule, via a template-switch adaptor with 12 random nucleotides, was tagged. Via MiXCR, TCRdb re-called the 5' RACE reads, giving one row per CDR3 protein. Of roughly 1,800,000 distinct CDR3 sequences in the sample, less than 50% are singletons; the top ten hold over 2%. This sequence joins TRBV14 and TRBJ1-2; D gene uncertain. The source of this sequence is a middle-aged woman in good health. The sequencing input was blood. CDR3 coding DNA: TGTGCCAGCAGCCAAGGGAGGGCCTTCTATGGCTACACCTTC. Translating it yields CASSQGRAFYGYTF.